This T cell receptor (beta chain) is drawn from a study of radiotherapy plus CTLA-4 blockade in lung cancer. Study at large: Overall, 18% of patients showed an objective response, while about 31% attained disease control. Study conclusions and caveats: In blood, after radiotherapy plus ipilimumab, tumor-derived TCR clones expanded.

Points on this clone: Its antigen is as yet unknown.

Patients with chemo-refractory metastatic non-small-cell lung cancer received focal radiation plus CTLA-4 blockade with ipilimumab. Using immunoSEQ multiplex PCR, the repertoire was profiled, and TCRdb retains in-frame clones only, with some absent. This sample has about 38,000 clones, with 70% to 90% found just once. This specimen consisted of peripheral blood, obtained from a patient treated with radiotherapy plus ipilimumab. This receptor was obtained from a human donor with non-small cell lung cancer whose response to radiotherapy plus ipilimumab could not be evaluated.

Here the CDR3 reads CASSVKGDTEAFF. CDR3 nucleotides: TGTGCCAGTAGTGTTAAGGGGGACACTGAAGCTTTCTTT. This rearrangement joins TRBV19 to TRBJ1-1; weak D call: TRBD1 (6 bases). The length of the CDR3 is 13 residues. Trimming stripped 5 bases from V and 3 bases from J, with 10 bases between. From germline, CDR1 is LNHDA and CDR2 SQIVND (reference sequence).